This T cell receptor beta chain was documented in a study of blood T cell repertoires in COVID-19. Across the study: Both acute and convalescent COVID-19 samples were obtained from the United States, Italy and Spain. Nucleic acid was either cDNA or gDNA, and it came from T cells, B-cell-depleted T cells, or PBMCs.

Trimming removed 7 bases from V and 7 bases from J, with 22 bases in between. This CDR3 spans 16 amino acids. Germline CDR1 is MDHEN and CDR2 is SYDVKM. Source study methods: Reference gene primers were amplified, and this amplification served to estimate nucleated cell counts. The protocol was immunoSEQ multiplex PCR, while the TCRdb copy is restricted to in-frame clones and leaves out a portion. V and J calls and clone size are copied from that table; D and trimming were computed from the DNA. The data hold about 250,000 clones, with over 80% observed a single time. This receptor was taken from a woman aged 55-75 years with active or convalescent COVID-19. The specimen sequenced was peripheral blood. The J gene is TRBJ1-4, the V gene TRBV28, with D uncertain. The CDR3 coding sequence is TGTGCCAGCACCGGCAGTTATGAGGGCGGTGGTGAAAAACTGTTTTTT. Translated, it gives CASTGSYEGGGEKLFF.